The TCR beta chain described here comes from a study of blood T cell repertoires in COVID-19. Clones were sequenced by immunoSEQ multiplex PCR, and TCRdb holds only the in-frame ones, with some missing. The sample contains some 270,000 clones, over 75% of which appear only once. This clone was seen a handful of times. This receptor was obtained from a human donor with COVID-19, enrolled during active disease. The donor label of this sample is uncertain. Sequenced: peripheral blood.

The CDR3 nucleotides are TGTGCCAGCAGCCCTCAACCCAGCTACGAGCAGTACTTC. It encodes CASSPQPSYEQYF. The chain joins TRBV9 to TRBJ2-7; D is ambiguous. The germline V and J ends were trimmed by 4 bases and 3 bases, with 11 bases remaining between them. This CDR3 comprises 13 residues. CDR1 and CDR2 from the germline V gene are SGDLS and YYNGEE. Complete variable domain (other parts from reference TRBV9 and TRBJ2-7): DSGVTQTPKHLITATGQRVTLRCSPRSGDLSVYWYQQSLDQGLQFLIQYYNGEERAKGNILERFSAQQFPDLHSELNLSSLELGDSALYFCASSPQPSYEQYFGPGTRLTVT.